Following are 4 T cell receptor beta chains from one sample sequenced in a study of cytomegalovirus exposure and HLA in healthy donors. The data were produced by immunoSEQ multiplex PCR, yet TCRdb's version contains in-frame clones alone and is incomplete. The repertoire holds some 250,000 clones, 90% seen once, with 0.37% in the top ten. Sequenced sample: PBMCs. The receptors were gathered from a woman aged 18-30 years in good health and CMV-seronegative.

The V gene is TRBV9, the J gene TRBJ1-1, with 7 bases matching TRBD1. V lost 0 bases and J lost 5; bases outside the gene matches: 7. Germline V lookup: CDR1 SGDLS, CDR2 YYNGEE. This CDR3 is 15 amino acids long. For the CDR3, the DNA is TGTGCCAGCAGCGTAGTCGGGACAGTTGGGACTGAAGCTTTCTTT. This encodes CASSVVGTVGTEAFF.

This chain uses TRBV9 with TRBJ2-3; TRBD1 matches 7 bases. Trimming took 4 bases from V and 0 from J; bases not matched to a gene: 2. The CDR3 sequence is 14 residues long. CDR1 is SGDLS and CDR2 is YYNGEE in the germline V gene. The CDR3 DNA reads TGTGCCAGCAGCTCGGGACAGAGCACAGATACGCAGTATTTT. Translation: CASSSGQSTDTQYF.

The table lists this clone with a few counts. The CDR3 reads CASSYRGREGYTF. The DNA of the CDR3 is TGTGCCAGCAGTTACAGGGGCCGCGAGGGCTACACCTTC. The chain couples TRBV6-5 to TRBJ1-2; weak D call: TRBD1 (5 bases). CDR3 length: 13 amino acids. The germline CDR1 and CDR2 sequences are MNHEY and SVGAGI. V lost 2 bases to trimming and J lost 8 bases, with 12 bases between them.

The DNA of the CDR3 is TGTGCCAGCTCGATCCTGACAGGGGGCTCCTACAATGAGCAGTTCTTC. Protein: CASSILTGGSYNEQFF. The gene calls are TRBV19 and TRBJ2-1, with TRBD1 identical over 9 bases. The V and J ends lost 9 bases and 0 bases, in that order; junction bases with no gene match: 9. Per germline, CDR1 LNHDA and CDR2 SQIVND (reference sequence). The CDR3 extends over 16 amino acids.